The rows below give T cell receptor beta chains drawn from one sample of a study of blood T cell repertoires in COVID-19. TCRdb keeps only in-frame clones here, not all; method: immunoSEQ multiplex PCR. The top ten clones hold nearly 8.5% of a sample with roughly 160,000 clones, 80% to 90% of them seen once. Sample: peripheral blood. The receptor source for this set is a man aged 60-69 years with acute or convalescent COVID-19. Each CDR3 is given with its conserved first and last residue. The D gene is left open where the match is weak. Size is stated for part of the rows, as once, few or many counts, or as a class when the clone is expanded.

v_call	d_call	j_call	clone_size	cdr3_aa	cdr3_nt
TRBV5-5	TRBD1	TRBJ2-7	-	CASSLLDGTGGYEQYF	TGTGCCAGCAGCTTGTTGGATGGGACAGGGGGCTACGAGCAGTACTTC
TRBV11-3	-	TRBJ1-1	-	CASSFGRGAEAFF	TGTGCCAGCAGCTTCGGCAGGGGAGCTGAAGCTTTCTTT
TRBV2	TRBD1	TRBJ2-7	-	CASSGQGITYEQYF	TGTGCCAGCAGTGGACAGGGGATTACCTACGAGCAGTACTTC
TRBV2	-	TRBJ2-7	-	CAGRTAWEQYF	TGTGCCGGAAGGACAGCTTGGGAGCAGTACTTC
TRBV6-6	TRBD1	TRBJ1-5	-	CASSTGTVDQPQHF	TGTGCCAGCAGTACAGGGACAGTTGATCAGCCCCAGCATTTT
TRBV28	TRBD1	TRBJ1-5	-	CASSWTGGGGQPQHF	TGTGCCAGCAGTTGGACAGGGGGCGGAGGTCAGCCCCAGCATTTT
TRBV18	TRBD2	TRBJ2-2	-	CASSPLAGPNTGELFF	TGTGCCAGCTCACCACTAGCGGGCCCGAACACCGGGGAGCTGTTTTTT
TRBV2	-	TRBJ1-2	-	CASSEQTGSGYGYTF	TGTGCCAGCAGTGAACAAACCGGGTCGGGCTATGGCTACACCTTC
TRBV28	-	TRBJ2-1	-	CATGSSYNEQFF	TGTGCCACCGGGAGCTCCTACAATGAGCAGTTCTTC
TRBV29-1	-	TRBJ1-2	few	CSVEDELTGYYGYTF	TGCAGCGTTGAAGACGAACTGACAGGCTACTATGGCTACACCTTC
TRBV30	TRBD1	TRBJ2-2	-	CAWSGQGRRTGELFF	TGTGCCTGGAGCGGACAGGGCCGCCGGACCGGGGAGCTGTTTTTT
TRBV12-3/TRBV12-4	TRBD1	TRBJ1-2	-	CASRDRGSDGYTF	TGTGCCAGCAGAGACAGGGGGTCGGATGGCTACACCTTC
TRBV29-1	-	TRBJ2-5	once	CSVYQGTDQETQYF	TGCAGCGTGTACCAGGGAACGGACCAAGAGACCCAGTACTTC
TRBV30	TRBD2	TRBJ2-3	-	CAWTSGNTDTQYF	TGTGCCTGGACTAGCGGGAACACAGATACGCAGTATTTT
TRBV18	TRBD1	TRBJ1-6	-	CASSPGQGANSPLHF	TGTGCCAGCTCCCCGGGACAGGGGGCGAATTCACCCCTCCACTTT
TRBV28	-	TRBJ2-7	-	CASTYEGGTYEQYF	TGTGCCAGCACCTACGAGGGGGGGACCTACGAGCAGTACTTC
TRBV5-1	TRBD1	TRBJ1-6	few	CASSVQQGSYNSPLHF	TGCGCCAGCAGCGTGCAACAGGGGTCCTATAATTCACCCCTCCACTTT
TRBV2	-	TRBJ2-7	-	CASSEAHAAWEQYF	TGTGCCAGCAGTGAAGCCCACGCGGCCTGGGAGCAGTACTTC
TRBV2	-	TRBJ1-5	-	CASRGVGYQPQHF	TGTGCCAGCAGAGGGGTGGGGTACCAGCCCCAGCATTTT
TRBV7-2	-	TRBJ2-7	few	CASSLGYQREQYF	TGTGCCAGCAGCTTAGGCTACCAGCGGGAGCAGTACTTC
TRBV15	-	TRBJ1-6	-	CATSRASYNSPLHF	TGTGCCACCAGCAGAGCATCATATAATTCACCCCTCCACTTT
TRBV28	-	TRBJ1-1	-	CARTPVLRGTEAFF	TGTGCCAGGACACCAGTTCTACGGGGCACTGAAGCTTTCTTT
TRBV19	TRBD1	TRBJ2-7	-	CASSTTGTGTPREQYF	TGTGCCAGTAGTACGACCGGGACAGGGACCCCCCGCGAGCAGTACTTC
TRBV2	-	TRBJ2-7	-	CASSGQGLSRGKYF	TGTGCCAGCAGTGGGCAAGGACTCTCTAGGGGGAAGTACTTC
TRBV7-3	TRBD2	TRBJ2-7	-	CASSTGLAGNEQYF	TGTGCCAGCAGCACAGGACTAGCGGGAAACGAGCAGTACTTC
TRBV18	TRBD1	TRBJ2-7	few	CASSLSTGPYEQYF	TGTGCCAGCTCACTATCGACAGGGCCCTACGAGCAGTACTTC
TRBV28	TRBD1	TRBJ1-4	-	CASSYQGGVEKLFF	TGTGCCAGCAGTTACCAGGGGGGTGTAGAAAAACTGTTTTTT
TRBV7-6	TRBD2	TRBJ2-5	-	CASSSWTSVQETQYF	TGTGCCAGCAGCTCTTGGACTAGCGTTCAGGAGACCCAGTACTTC
TRBV5-1	-	TRBJ1-5	-	CASSLEGGVNQPQHF	TGCGCCAGCAGCTTGGAAGGGGGGGTCAATCAGCCCCAGCATTTT
TRBV25-1	TRBD1	TRBJ2-1	-	CASSEYRGQGGNEQFF	TGTGCCAGCAGTGAATATAGGGGACAGGGCGGCAATGAGCAGTTCTTC
TRBV12-5	TRBD1	TRBJ1-1	-	CASGKQGQTEAFF	TGTGCTAGTGGCAAACAGGGGCAAACTGAAGCTTTCTTT
TRBV14	-	TRBJ2-5	-	CASSFALAGETQYF	TGTGCCAGCAGCTTCGCGCTAGCTGGAGAGACCCAGTACTTC
TRBV12-3/TRBV12-4	-	TRBJ2-2	-	CASIPRVTGELFF	TGTGCCAGCATCCCGAGGGTAACCGGGGAGCTGTTTTTT
TRBV19	TRBD1	TRBJ1-5	-	CASSGQGVQPQHF	TGTGCCAGTAGCGGACAGGGGGTCCAGCCCCAGCATTTT
TRBV9	TRBD1	TRBJ1-3	-	CASSFGQGNTIYF	TGTGCCAGCAGCTTCGGACAGGGCAACACCATATATTTT
TRBV28	TRBD1	TRBJ1-2	-	CASSPRQTGGYGYTF	TGTGCCAGCAGTCCACGACAGACAGGGGGCTATGGCTACACCTTC
TRBV3-1/TRBV3-2	TRBD1	TRBJ2-3	-	CASSDRGTDTQYF	TGTGCCAGCAGCGACAGGGGCACAGATACGCAGTATTTT
TRBV18	TRBD1	TRBJ1-2	-	CASSPPGTGGNGYTF	TGTGCCAGCTCACCTCCCGGGACAGGGGGCAATGGCTACACCTTC
TRBV6-4	TRBD1	TRBJ1-1	-	CASSVETGGEAFF	TGTGCCAGCAGTGTAGAGACAGGGGGCGAAGCTTTCTTT
TRBV21-1	-	TRBJ2-7	-	CASSKVQFVGQPNYEQYF	TGTGCCAGCAGCAAAGTCCAATTCGTAGGACAGCCGAACTACGAGCAGTACTTC
TRBV3-1/TRBV3-2	-	TRBJ1-2	-	CASSQDSVGSGYTF	TGTGCCAGCAGCCAAGACTCCGTCGGTAGCGGCTACACCTTC
TRBV2	-	TRBJ2-3	-	CASSHQPGVGLWDTQYF	TGTGCCAGTTCCCACCAACCGGGGGTGGGGTTATGGGATACGCAGTATTTT
TRBV2	TRBD1	TRBJ1-2	-	CASSVGTGRNYGYTF	TGTGCCAGCAGTGTTGGGACAGGACGAAACTATGGCTACACCTTC
TRBV19	TRBD1	TRBJ1-1	-	CASSLHGQAGAPEAFF	TGTGCCAGTAGTCTCCACGGACAGGCAGGGGCCCCTGAAGCTTTCTTT
TRBV2	TRBD1	TRBJ1-5	-	CASSPHRGEQPQHF	TGTGCCAGCAGTCCACACAGGGGGGAGCAGCCCCAGCATTTT
TRBV9	TRBD2	TRBJ2-7	-	CASSVSGRDGNEQYF	TGTGCCAGCAGCGTTAGCGGGAGGGATGGTAACGAGCAGTACTTC
TRBV10-3	-	TRBJ1-6	few	CATGGEQNSPLHF	TGTGCCACCGGGGGGGAGCAGAACTCACCCCTCCACTTT
TRBV7-9	-	TRBJ2-1	-	CASSLVHRSPYNEQFF	TGTGCCAGCAGCTTAGTCCACAGGTCCCCCTACAATGAGCAGTTCTTC
TRBV15	TRBD1	TRBJ1-4	-	CATSRDRGTGKGEKLFF	TGTGCCACCAGCAGAGATCGGGGGACAGGGAAAGGTGAAAAACTGTTTTTT
TRBV12-3/TRBV12-4	-	TRBJ1-5	-	CASSLGGGQPQHF	TGTGCCAGCAGTTTGGGGGGTGGTCAGCCCCAGCATTTT
TRBV28	-	TRBJ1-3	-	CASSGSLSGNTIYF	TGTGCCAGCAGCGGGAGTCTCTCTGGAAACACCATATATTTT
TRBV5-1	-	TRBJ2-2	-	CASSLGVTGELFF	TGCGCCAGCAGCTTAGGGGTCACCGGGGAGCTGTTTTTT
TRBV27	TRBD1	TRBJ2-4	-	CASSPITGVTVNIQYF	TGTGCCAGCAGTCCGATTACAGGGGTAACGGTGAACATTCAGTACTTC
TRBV5-1	TRBD2	TRBJ2-1	-	CASSDRAGGSYNEQFF	TGCGCCAGCAGCGACCGAGCGGGGGGGTCCTACAATGAGCAGTTCTTC
TRBV7-2	-	TRBJ1-6	few	CASSLSYSYNSPLHF	TGTGCCAGCAGCTTGAGCTACTCCTATAATTCACCCCTCCACTTT